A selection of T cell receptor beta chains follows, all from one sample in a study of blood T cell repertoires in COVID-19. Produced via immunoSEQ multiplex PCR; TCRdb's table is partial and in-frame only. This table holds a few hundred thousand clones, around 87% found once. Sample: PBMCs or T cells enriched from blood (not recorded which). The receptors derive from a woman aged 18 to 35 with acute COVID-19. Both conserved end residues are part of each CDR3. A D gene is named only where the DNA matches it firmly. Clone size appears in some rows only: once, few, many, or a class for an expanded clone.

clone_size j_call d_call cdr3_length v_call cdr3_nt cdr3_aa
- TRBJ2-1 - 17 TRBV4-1 TGCGCCAGCAGCCCGGACGTCTCCAGGGGTTCCTACAATGAGCAGTTCTTC CASSPDVSRGSYNEQFF
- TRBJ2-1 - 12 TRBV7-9 TGTGCCAGCAGCCCAGACACCAATGAGCAGTTCTTC CASSPDTNEQFF
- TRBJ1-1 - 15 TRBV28 TGTGCCAGCATCCCTAGGGGATTGATGAACACTGAAGCTTTCTTT CASIPRGLMNTEAFF
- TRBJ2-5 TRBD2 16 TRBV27 TGTGCCAGCAGACCTCCGGGACTAGCGGGACTGGAGACCCAGTACTTC CASRPPGLAGLETQYF
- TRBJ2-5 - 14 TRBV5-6 TGTGCCAGCAGCTTCAGGGTAAATCAAGAGACCCAGTACTTC CASSFRVNQETQYF
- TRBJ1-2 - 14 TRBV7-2 TGTGCCAGCAGTTTGGAAGGCAGGGGAGTCGGCTACACCTTC CASSLEGRGVGYTF
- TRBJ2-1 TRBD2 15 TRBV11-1 TGTGCCAGCAGCTCATCAGCGGGATCCTACAATGAGCAGTTCTTC CASSSSAGSYNEQFF
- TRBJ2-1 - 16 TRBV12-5 TGTGCTAGTGGTCCCGGTTTCATTAGCTCCTACAATGAGCAGTTCTTC CASGPGFISSYNEQFF
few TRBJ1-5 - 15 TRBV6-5 TGTGCCAGCAGTAACTTGGGGGGGCTTGGTCAGCCCCAGCATTTT CASSNLGGLGQPQHF
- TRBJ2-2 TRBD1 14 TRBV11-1 TGTGCCAGCAGCTTGGGACAGCCCGCCGGGGAGCTGTTTTTT CASSLGQPAGELFF
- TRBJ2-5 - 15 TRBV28 TGTGCCAGCTCCGCCGGCAGGCGACGACAAGAGACCCAGTACTTC CASSAGRRRQETQYF
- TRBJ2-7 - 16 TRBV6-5 TGTGCCAGCAGTTACTCGATAGAGGCGGTACCCTACGAGCAGTACTTC CASSYSIEAVPYEQYF
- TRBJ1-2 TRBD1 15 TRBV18 TGTGCCAGCTCACCCCCGGGACAGGGTGCCTATGGCTACACCTTC CASSPPGQGAYGYTF
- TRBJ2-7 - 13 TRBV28 TGTGCCAGCAGTTTGGGCCGTGAGAAGGTGAAGTACTTC CASSLGREKVKYF
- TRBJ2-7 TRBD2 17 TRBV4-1 TGCGCCAGCAGCCAAGATCCCACAGCGGGAGCCACCTACGAGCAGTACTTC CASSQDPTAGATYEQYF
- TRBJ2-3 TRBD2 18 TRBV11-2 TGTGCCAGCAGCCCCATTTCCCCAGCGGGAGGACTCACAGATACGCAGTATTTT CASSPISPAGGLTDTQYF